These 24 T cell receptor beta chains originate from one sample sequenced in a study of cytomegalovirus exposure and HLA in healthy donors. Primers for the PCR totalled 60 Vbeta and 13 Jbeta. Sequenced by immunoSEQ multiplex PCR; TCRdb stores in-frame clones only, minus some. In the table there are some 67,000 clones, more than 80% of which are singletons. Sequenced input: PBMCs. These receptor sequences come from a woman younger than 45 in good health and CMV-seropositive.

V gene TRBV5-6 combines with J gene TRBJ2-1; 11 bases map to TRBD2. V shed 2 bases, J shed 4 bases, and the junction held 5 bases outside the gene matches. The CDR3 runs to 16 residues. Germline values: CDR1 SGHDT, CDR2 YYEEEE. CDR3 sequence reads: CASSFLAGGLYNEQFF. CDR3 DNA sequence: TGTGCCAGCAGCTTTCTAGCGGGAGGTCTTTACAATGAGCAGTTCTTC.

The chain couples TRBV7-9 to TRBJ1-2; tentatively, D is TRBD1 (6 bases). V was shortened by 5 bases and J by 3 bases, with 13 bases between the two germline ends. The CDR3 contains 14 residues. Per the germline V gene, CDR1 is SEHNR and CDR2 is FQNEAQ (reference sequence). CDR3 nucleotide sequence: TGTGCCAGCAGCCTAGGCAGGGGCGACTATGGCTACACCTTC. It codes for CASSLGRGDYGYTF.

The chain combines TRBV5-1 with TRBJ2-5; 8 bases are shared with TRBD1. Germline CDR1 reads SGHRS; CDR2 reads YFSETQ. Trimming took 4 bases from V and 4 from J; bases not matched to a gene: 3. The CDR3 is 13 amino acids. CDR3 protein: CASSAGGGETQYF. Here the CDR3 DNA reads TGCGCCAGCAGCGCAGGGGGCGGAGAGACCCAGTACTTC.

This clone was counted only a few times. V and J are TRBV28 and TRBJ2-7; 8 positions agree with TRBD2. The V gene's germline CDR1 is MDHEN and CDR2 SYDVKM. This CDR3 is built from 16 residues. The ends lost 8 bases at V and 0 bases at J; junction bases unmatched: 12. CDR3 loop: CASPPRSGGRSYEQYF. The CDR3 DNA reads as TGTGCCAGCCCCCCCCGTTCGGGAGGGCGCTCCTACGAGCAGTACTTC.

The J gene is TRBJ2-7, the V gene TRBV5-1, with TRBD1 matching over 7 bases. This CDR3 region has 13 residues. Unmatched junction bases numbered 7, after V lost 3 bases and J lost 7 bases. Germline V CDR1 and CDR2: SGHRS, YFSETQ. The chain's CDR3 is CASSSRQGWEQYF. CDR3 sequence (DNA): TGCGCCAGCAGCTCGCGACAGGGTTGGGAGCAGTACTTC. The whole variable domain, remainder taken from reference TRBV5-1 and TRBJ2-7, is KAGVTQTPRYLIKTRGQQVTLSCSPISGHRSVSWYQQTPGQGLQFLFEYFSETQRNKGNFPGRFSGRQFSNSRSEMNVSTLELGDSALYLCASSSRQGWEQYFGPGTRLTVT.

This clone appeared a few times. The gene calls are TRBV28 and TRBJ1-2, with D tentatively TRBD1 (6 bases). V lost 7 bases to trimming and J lost 2 bases, with 20 bases between them. The CDR3 runs to 16 residues. Germline values: CDR1 MDHEN, CDR2 SYDVKM. CDR3 protein: CASTPPGTGTNYGYTF. In nucleotides, the CDR3 is TGTGCCAGCACTCCCCCAGGTACAGGGACGAACTATGGCTACACCTTC.

V usage is TRBV21-1 and J usage is TRBJ2-6; the D call of TRBD1 is as the table states it, not checked on the DNA. TRBV21-1 is marked as a pseudogene. This CDR3 has 19 amino acids. The CDR3 DNA follows: TGTGCCAGCAGCAAAGTCTGCAGGGGGCCCAGCTCTGGGGCCAACGTCCTGACTTTC. Its protein is CASSKVCRGPSSGANVLTF.

The rearrangement links TRBV18 to TRBJ2-3; D gene ambiguous. CDR3 length equals 13 residues. CDR1 is KGHSH and CDR2 is LQKENI in the germline V gene. Trimming cost V 1 base and J 6 bases, with 8 bases left between them. The CDR3 region has the DNA TGTGCCAGCTCACCACGTCGGGTCGATACGCAGTATTTT. Residues: CASSPRRVDTQYF.

V and J are TRBV27 and TRBJ2-1; 8 nucleotides line up with TRBD2. This CDR3 spans 16 amino acids. V lost 2 bases, J lost 4 bases, and 7 bases stayed unmatched. Germline-derived CDR1 and CDR2 are MNHEY and SMNVEV (reference sequence). CDR3: CASSLKSSGIYNEQFF. CDR3 DNA: TGTGCCAGCAGTTTAAAAAGTAGCGGGATTTACAATGAGCAGTTCTTC.

This chain links TRBV6-1 with TRBJ1-1; 9 nucleotides line up with TRBD1. V dropped 1 base and J dropped 1; count of bases not matched to a gene: 1. CDR3 length equals 15 residues. Germline-derived CDR1 and CDR2 are MNHNS and SASEGT. CDR3 sequence: CASSEVTGGNTEAFF. The DNA of the CDR3 is TGTGCCAGCAGTGAAGTGACAGGGGGGAACACTGAAGCTTTCTTT.

The chain is built from TRBV5-6 and TRBJ1-1; maybe TRBD1 (6 bases). V was trimmed by 1 base and J by 2 bases, leaving 9 bases between them. The CDR3 covers 14 residues. Germline CDR1 is SGHDT and CDR2 is YYEEEE. The CDR3 loop reads CASSLQGTNTEAFF. The CDR3 DNA reads TGTGCCAGCAGCTTGCAGGGGACAAACACTGAAGCTTTCTTT.

The rearrangement links TRBV2 to TRBJ1-1; D uncertain. V lost 4 bases and J lost 1, with 10 bases in between. This CDR3 region has 14 residues. CDR1 and CDR2 from the germline V gene are SNHLY and FYNNEI. The CDR3 DNA reads TGTGCCAGCAGTGGCCTAGAGGCGAACACTGAAGCTTTCTTT. Encoded protein: CASSGLEANTEAFF.

The chain has TRBV7-9 and TRBJ2-5; D is possibly TRBD1 (5 bases). Germline V CDR1 and CDR2: SEHNR, FQNEAQ (reference sequence). Deletions cut 3 bases from V and 5 bases from J, with 19 bases between. The CDR3 consists of 16 residues. For the CDR3, the DNA is TGTGCCAGCAGCTTGACCGTAGGGGTAGATTCGGAGACCCAGTACTTC. It yields the protein CASSLTVGVDSETQYF. Based on the CDR3 plus reference TRBV7-9 and TRBJ2-5, the full variable domain is DTGVSQNPRHKITKRGQNVTFRCDPISEHNRLYWYRQTLGQGPEFLTYFQNEAQLEKSRLLSDRFSAERPKGSFSTLEIQRTEQGDSAMYLCASSLTVGVDSETQYFGPGTRLLVL.

V gene TRBV6-6 combines with J gene TRBJ2-7; 8 nucleotides match TRBD2. The CDR3 loop spans 15 amino acids. Germline values: CDR1 MNHNY, CDR2 SVGAGI (reference sequence). The junction had 8 bases not matched to a gene; V was cut back by 5 bases and J by 2 bases. The CDR3 sequence: CASSTRTSQPYEQYF. DNA of the CDR3: TGTGCCAGCAGTACGCGGACTAGCCAACCCTACGAGCAGTACTTC.

This clone came up a few times. The chain is built from TRBV30 and TRBJ1-5, with TRBD1 identical over 8 bases. J lost 0 bases, V lost 0 bases, and 7 bases had no gene match. The CDR3 spans 17 residues. Germline CDR1 is GTSNPN and CDR2 is SVGIG (reference sequence). CDR3 bases: TGTGCCTGGAGTGTAGGATTCAGGGGGCCTAGCAATCAGCCCCAGCATTTT. This sequence encodes CAWSVGFRGPSNQPQHF.

The rearrangement links TRBV11-3 to TRBJ2-5; a possible D gene is TRBD1 (7 bases). Matching the DNA end better, TRBJ2-7 makes the J call doubtful. This CDR3 is 14 amino acids long. Germline values: CDR1 SGHNT, CDR2 YENEEA. The CDR3: CASSFSGGYYEQYF. As DNA, the CDR3 is TGTGCCAGCAGCTTTTCAGGGGGGTACTACGAGCAGTACTTC.

V usage is TRBV29-1 and J usage is TRBJ1-1; possible D gene TRBD1, 6 bases. The CDR3 contains 14 residues. The germline CDR1 and CDR2 sequences are SQVTM and ANQGSEA. V was trimmed by 2 bases and J by 4 bases, leaving 14 bases between them. CDR3 region: CSVELGRGGTEAFF. CDR3 in DNA: TGCAGCGTTGAATTGGGCAGGGGCGGCACTGAAGCTTTCTTT.

This clone occurred once. The chain recombines TRBV27 with TRBJ2-1, with 7 bases fitting TRBD2. Germline V CDR1 and CDR2: MNHEY, SMNVEV (reference sequence). This CDR3 has 15 residues. J gave up 3 bases and V 2 bases, and 4 bases lay outside the gene matches. The CDR3 sequence: CASSLTSVSYNEQFF. DNA of the CDR3: TGTGCCAGCAGTTTAACTAGCGTGAGCTACAATGAGCAGTTCTTC.

This clone was seen more than once but under ten times. This chain joins TRBV7-2 and TRBJ2-5; 8 bases fit TRBD2. Germline V lookup: CDR1 SGHTA, CDR2 FQGNSA. J was trimmed by 5 bases and V by 7 bases; bases with no gene match: 12. CDR3 length: 15 amino acids. The CDR3 coding sequence is TGTGCCAGCACCCTAGCGGGTGAGAGGGGGGAGACCCAGTACTTC. Its translation is CASTLAGERGETQYF.

This chain connects TRBV19 to TRBJ1-5, with D maybe TRBD1 (5 bases). The CDR3 spans 16 residues. The ends were cut back, 2 bases at V and 0 bases at J, with 11 bases in the middle. Germline CDR1 LNHDA, CDR2 SQIVND (reference sequence). In nucleotides, the CDR3 is TGTGCCAGTAGTATAACCGACAGATATAGCAATCAGCCCCAGCATTTT. Translation gives CASSITDRYSNQPQHF.

V gene TRBV28 combines with J gene TRBJ1-1; 7 nucleotides line up with TRBD1. Germline V lookup: CDR1 MDHEN, CDR2 SYDVKM. V was clipped by 2 bases and J by 5 bases; unmatched bases: 5. The CDR3 has 14 amino acids. The CDR3 nucleotides read TGTGCCAGCAGTTTAGCATACAGGGGAACTGAAGCTTTCTTT. Translation: CASSLAYRGTEAFF.

The gene calls are TRBV5-5 and TRBJ2-7; D is ambiguous. V lost 1 base and J 3 bases, leaving 5 bases between the germline ends. This CDR3 has 12 residues. Germline V gene lookup returns CDR1 SGHKS and CDR2 YYEKEE (reference sequence). The CDR3 DNA reads TGTGCCAGCAGCTTGTTAAACTACGAGCAGTACTTC. Translating gives CASSLLNYEQYF.

V is TRBV29-1 and J is TRBJ1-1, with D perhaps matching TRBD1 (6 bases). The CDR3 is 15 residues long. Germline V gene lookup returns CDR1 SQVTM and CDR2 ANQGSEA. Trimming took off 4 bases at V and 0 bases at J, with 15 bases between the two ends. The CDR3 DNA follows: TGCAGCGTTGCTCTCTCGGGACATTTGAACACTGAAGCTTTCTTT. It specifies CSVALSGHLNTEAFF.

This sequence joins TRBV7-8 and TRBJ2-5, with 10 bases that match TRBD2. The J call may be in error: the DNA end matches TRBJ2-7 better. The germline CDR1 and CDR2 sequences are SGHVS and FQNEAQ. This CDR3 contains 15 residues. As DNA, the CDR3 is TGTGCCAGCAGCGCCGGGACTAGCGTATCCTACGAGCAGTACTTC. It codes for CASSAGTSVSYEQYF.